This T cell receptor (beta chain) derives from a study of PD-1 blockade in classical Hodgkin lymphoma. Repertoires were generated with immunoSEQ multiplex PCR, while TCRdb's copy carries only in-frame clones and drops some. The top ten hold around 8.3% of the sample, which has fewer than 25,000 clones, 80% to 90% seen once. Germline values: CDR1 SGHTA, CDR2 FQGNSA. The germline V and J ends were trimmed by 5 bases and 2 bases, with 12 bases remaining between them. CDR3 length equals 14 residues. Autologous stem cell transplantation was followed by relapse in every patient, and brentuximab vedotin exposure varied. Patients showed best responses of complete response, partial response or progressive disease.

The material was peripheral blood mononuclear cells (PBMCs), obtained before the second cycle of nivolumab. The chain uses TRBV7-2 and TRBJ2-5; D gene unclear. This TCR was sampled from a human donor with classical Hodgkin lymphoma. In DNA, the CDR3 is TGTGCCAGCAGCACTTGGACCCTACAAGAGACCCAGTACTTC. Its protein is CASSTWTLQETQYF. Together with reference TRBV7-2 and TRBJ2-5, the CDR3 gives the full variable domain: GAGVSQSPSNKVTEKGKDVELRCDPISGHTALYWYRQSLGQGLEFLIYFQGNSAPDKSGLPSDRFSAERTGGSVSTLTIQRTQQEDSAVYLCASSTWTLQETQYFGPGTRLLVL.